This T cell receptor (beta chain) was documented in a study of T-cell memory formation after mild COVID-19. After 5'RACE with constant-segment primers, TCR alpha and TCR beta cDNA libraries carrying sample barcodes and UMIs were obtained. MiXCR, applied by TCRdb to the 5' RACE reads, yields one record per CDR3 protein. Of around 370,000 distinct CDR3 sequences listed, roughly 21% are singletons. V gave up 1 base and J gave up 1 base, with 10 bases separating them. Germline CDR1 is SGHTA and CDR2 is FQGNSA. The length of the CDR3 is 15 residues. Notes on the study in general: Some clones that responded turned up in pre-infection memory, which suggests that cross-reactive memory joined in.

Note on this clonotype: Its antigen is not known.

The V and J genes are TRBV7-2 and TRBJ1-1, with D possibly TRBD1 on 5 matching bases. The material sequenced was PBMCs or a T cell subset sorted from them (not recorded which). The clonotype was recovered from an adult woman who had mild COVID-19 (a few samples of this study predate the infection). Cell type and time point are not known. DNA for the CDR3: TGTGCCAGCAGCTTAGACGCCGGGACGAACACTGAAGCTTTCTTT. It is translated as CASSLDAGTNTEAFF.